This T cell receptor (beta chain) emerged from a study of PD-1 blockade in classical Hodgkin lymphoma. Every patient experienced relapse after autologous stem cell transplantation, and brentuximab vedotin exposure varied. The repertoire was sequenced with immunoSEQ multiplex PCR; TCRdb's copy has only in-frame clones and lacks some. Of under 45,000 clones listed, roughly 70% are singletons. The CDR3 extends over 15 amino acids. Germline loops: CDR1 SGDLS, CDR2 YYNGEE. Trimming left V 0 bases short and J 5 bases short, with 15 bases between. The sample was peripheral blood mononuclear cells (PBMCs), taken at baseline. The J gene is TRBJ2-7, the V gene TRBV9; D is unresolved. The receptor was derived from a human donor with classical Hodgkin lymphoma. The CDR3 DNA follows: TGTGCCAGCAGCGTAGCTCTAGGTTTCGGGCACGAGCAGTACTTC. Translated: CASSVALGFGHEQYF.